Listed below are T cell receptor beta chains from one sample, sequenced in a study of PD-1 blockade in classical Hodgkin lymphoma. Using immunoSEQ multiplex PCR, the repertoire was profiled, and TCRdb retains in-frame clones only, with some absent. The sample lists 95,000 to 120,000 clones, nearly 90% occurring once. Source: peripheral blood mononuclear cells (PBMCs), taken before the second cycle of nivolumab. Receptors were obtained from a human donor with classical Hodgkin lymphoma. The CDR3 runs from the conserved cysteine through the conserved F or W. Each record gives: V gene, CDR3 length, CDR3 protein.

v_call: TRBV6-1; cdr3_length: 13; cdr3_aa: CAVRQWGTDTQYF
v_call: TRBV28; cdr3_length: 11; cdr3_aa: CASSGTDGYTF
v_call: TRBV5-1; cdr3_length: 14; cdr3_aa: CASSAGWGSTEAFF
v_call: TRBV7-8; cdr3_length: 13; cdr3_aa: CASSQLSDREQYF
v_call: TRBV25-1; cdr3_length: 17; cdr3_aa: CASSALGQAAGEDTQYF
v_call: TRBV7-9; cdr3_length: 12; cdr3_aa: CASSLESHEQYF
v_call: TRBV4-2; cdr3_length: 14; cdr3_aa: CASSQVQGGQPQHF
v_call: TRBV13; cdr3_length: 13; cdr3_aa: CASIKTLYNEQFF
v_call: TRBV5-4; cdr3_length: 15; cdr3_aa: CASSSASGLDYEQYF
v_call: TRBV5-1; cdr3_length: 14; cdr3_aa: CASRAGQGNTEAFF
v_call: TRBV27; cdr3_length: 14; cdr3_aa: CASSVDPRVGGYTF
v_call: TRBV10-3; cdr3_length: 13; cdr3_aa: CAISDNREQPQHF